A selection of T cell receptor beta chains follows, all from one sample in a study of blood T cells in healthy people across ages. TCRdb reprocessed the 5' RACE reads via MiXCR and lists one record per CDR3 protein. The data show hundreds of thousands of distinct CDR3 sequences, with over 40% seen just once and about 14% held by the top ten. Sequenced: blood. The receptors shown here come from an elderly woman in good health. Each CDR3 is given with its conserved first and last residue. Each record gives: D gene, CDR3 length, clone size, V gene, J gene, CDR3 protein, CDR3 DNA. D genes are given only for firm matches. Not every row has a clone size; where given, it reads once, few, many or a size class.

d_call: TRBD2; cdr3_length: 15; clone_size: -; v_call: TRBV5-1; j_call: TRBJ2-1; cdr3_aa: CASSGTSGVRGEQFF; cdr3_nt: TGCGCCAGCAGCGGTACTAGCGGGGTGAGAGGTGAGCAGTTCTTC
d_call: TRBD2; cdr3_length: 15; clone_size: -; v_call: TRBV10-3; j_call: TRBJ2-3; cdr3_aa: CATNLGTSGADTQYF; cdr3_nt: TGTGCCACTAACCTCGGGACTAGCGGAGCAGATACGCAGTATTTT
d_call: TRBD2; cdr3_length: 15; clone_size: -; v_call: TRBV10-3; j_call: TRBJ2-5; cdr3_aa: CAISESGTSGETQYF; cdr3_nt: TGTGCCATCAGTGAGTCCGGGACTAGCGGGGAGACCCAGTACTTC
d_call: -; cdr3_length: 12; clone_size: -; v_call: TRBV28; j_call: TRBJ1-1; cdr3_aa: CASSAVGTEAFF; cdr3_nt: TGTGCCAGCAGTGCCGTCGGCACTGAAGCTTTCTTT
d_call: -; cdr3_length: 17; clone_size: many; v_call: TRBV10-3; j_call: TRBJ2-6; cdr3_aa: CAISIPRPGAGANVLTF; cdr3_nt: TGTGCCATCAGCATACCGAGACCAGGGGCTGGGGCCAACGTCCTGACTTTC
d_call: -; cdr3_length: 17; clone_size: few; v_call: TRBV15; j_call: TRBJ2-2; cdr3_aa: CATSRDSNRAVGGELFF; cdr3_nt: TGTGCCACCAGCAGAGATTCGAACAGGGCCGTAGGCGGGGAGCTGTTTTTT
d_call: TRBD2; cdr3_length: 17; clone_size: -; v_call: TRBV4-3; j_call: TRBJ2-7; cdr3_aa: CASSQERSLAGGYEQYF; cdr3_nt: TGCGCCAGCAGCCAAGAAAGGTCTCTAGCGGGAGGTTACGAGCAGTACTTC
d_call: TRBD2; cdr3_length: 19; clone_size: -; v_call: TRBV7-2; j_call: TRBJ2-1; cdr3_aa: CASSLVGGFSGGARNEQFF; cdr3_nt: TGTGCCAGCAGCTTAGTGGGGGGCTTTAGCGGGGGGGCCAGGAATGAGCAGTTCTTC
d_call: TRBD2; cdr3_length: 15; clone_size: few; v_call: TRBV7-9; j_call: TRBJ2-7; cdr3_aa: CASSLGGGSGYEQYF; cdr3_nt: TGTGCCAGCAGCTTAGGGGGCGGGAGTGGTTACGAGCAGTACTTC
d_call: -; cdr3_length: 12; clone_size: few; v_call: TRBV20-1; j_call: TRBJ2-7; cdr3_aa: CSVATFSYEQYF; cdr3_nt: TGCAGTGTGGCGACCTTCTCCTACGAGCAGTACTTC
d_call: -; cdr3_length: 15; clone_size: once; v_call: TRBV5-4; j_call: TRBJ2-3; cdr3_aa: CASSPGALQIDTQYF; cdr3_nt: TGTGCCAGCAGCCCGGGGGCCCTCCAAATCGATACGCAGTATTTT
d_call: TRBD1; cdr3_length: 14; clone_size: few; v_call: TRBV7-9; j_call: TRBJ1-2; cdr3_aa: CASSGGTGDYGYTF; cdr3_nt: TGTGCCAGCAGCGGAGGGACAGGGGACTATGGCTACACCTTC
d_call: TRBD2; cdr3_length: 14; clone_size: -; v_call: TRBV12-3/TRBV12-4; j_call: TRBJ2-7; cdr3_aa: CVSSYTSGSYEQYF; cdr3_nt: TGTGTCAGCAGCTATACTAGCGGGAGCTACGAGCAGTACTTC
d_call: TRBD2; cdr3_length: 15; clone_size: many; v_call: TRBV4-1; j_call: TRBJ2-7; cdr3_aa: CASSTIAGAPYEQYF; cdr3_nt: TGCGCCAGCAGTACCATAGCGGGAGCCCCCTACGAGCAGTACTTC
d_call: TRBD2; cdr3_length: 14; clone_size: -; v_call: TRBV6-1; j_call: TRBJ2-1; cdr3_aa: CASTGLASYNEQFF; cdr3_nt: TGTGCCAGCACTGGACTAGCCTCCTACAATGAGCAGTTCTTC
d_call: -; cdr3_length: 15; clone_size: many; v_call: TRBV20-1; j_call: TRBJ2-7; cdr3_aa: CSARPGQRLTGEQYF; cdr3_nt: TGCAGTGCTAGACCGGGACAACGTTTAACGGGGGAGCAGTACTTC
d_call: -; cdr3_length: 11; clone_size: -; v_call: TRBV30; j_call: TRBJ2-6; cdr3_aa: CACSGANVLTF; cdr3_nt: TGTGCCTGCTCTGGGGCCAACGTCCTGACTTTC
d_call: TRBD1; cdr3_length: 17; clone_size: -; v_call: TRBV5-1; j_call: TRBJ1-1; cdr3_aa: CASSPVIWTGMNSEAFF; cdr3_nt: TGCGCCAGCAGCCCAGTAATCTGGACAGGCATGAACAGTGAAGCTTTCTTT
d_call: TRBD1; cdr3_length: 13; clone_size: many; v_call: TRBV12-3/TRBV12-4; j_call: TRBJ2-7; cdr3_aa: CASSRGQGIEQYF; cdr3_nt: TGTGCCAGCAGTAGGGGACAGGGAATCGAGCAGTACTTC
d_call: TRBD1; cdr3_length: 12; clone_size: few; v_call: TRBV20-1; j_call: TRBJ1-5; cdr3_aa: CSASDRDQPQHF; cdr3_nt: TGCAGTGCCAGCGACAGGGATCAGCCCCAGCATTTT
d_call: TRBD2; cdr3_length: 13; clone_size: -; v_call: TRBV4-1; j_call: TRBJ2-1; cdr3_aa: CASSSTSGNEQFF; cdr3_nt: TGCGCCAGCTCCTCGACTAGCGGGAATGAGCAGTTCTTC
d_call: -; cdr3_length: 14; clone_size: -; v_call: TRBV10-3; j_call: TRBJ2-3; cdr3_aa: CAINTASGTDTQYF; cdr3_nt: TGTGCCATTAATACAGCTTCTGGCACAGATACGCAGTATTTT
d_call: -; cdr3_length: 13; clone_size: -; v_call: TRBV5-1; j_call: TRBJ2-7; cdr3_aa: CASSVDFSYEQYF; cdr3_nt: TGCGCCAGCAGCGTGGACTTTTCCTACGAGCAGTACTTC
d_call: -; cdr3_length: 14; clone_size: few; v_call: TRBV5-1; j_call: TRBJ2-3; cdr3_aa: CASSAQGLADTQYF; cdr3_nt: TGCGCCAGCAGCGCACAGGGTTTGGCAGATACGCAGTATTTT
d_call: TRBD2; cdr3_length: 15; clone_size: -; v_call: TRBV6-6; j_call: TRBJ2-1; cdr3_aa: CASSYSGGGASEQFF; cdr3_nt: TGTGCCAGCAGTTACTCGGGCGGGGGGGCAAGTGAGCAGTTCTTC
d_call: -; cdr3_length: 13; clone_size: -; v_call: TRBV29-1; j_call: TRBJ2-1; cdr3_aa: CSVVVGSYNEQFF; cdr3_nt: TGCAGCGTTGTGGTGGGTTCCTACAATGAGCAGTTCTTC
d_call: -; cdr3_length: 14; clone_size: -; v_call: TRBV2; j_call: TRBJ1-4; cdr3_aa: CASSATGANEKLFF; cdr3_nt: TGTGCCAGCAGTGCGACAGGCGCTAATGAAAAACTGTTTTTT
d_call: -; cdr3_length: 12; clone_size: few; v_call: TRBV6-6; j_call: TRBJ1-1; cdr3_aa: CASTNPNTEAFF; cdr3_nt: TGTGCCAGCACCAACCCCAACACTGAAGCTTTCTTT
d_call: TRBD2; cdr3_length: 14; clone_size: many; v_call: TRBV20-1; j_call: TRBJ2-3; cdr3_aa: CSAYPGLAADTQYF; cdr3_nt: TGCAGTGCTTATCCGGGACTAGCGGCAGATACGCAGTATTTT
d_call: -; cdr3_length: 15; clone_size: many; v_call: TRBV6-5; j_call: TRBJ1-1; cdr3_aa: CASSYRALTGTEAFF; cdr3_nt: TGTGCCAGCAGTTATAGGGCCCTAACGGGCACTGAAGCTTTCTTT
d_call: -; cdr3_length: 15; clone_size: -; v_call: TRBV27; j_call: TRBJ1-2; cdr3_aa: CASSSLPSANYGYTF; cdr3_nt: TGTGCCAGCAGTTCCCTCCCTAGCGCTAACTATGGCTACACCTTC
d_call: -; cdr3_length: 15; clone_size: once; v_call: TRBV20-1; j_call: TRBJ1-2; cdr3_aa: CSASPRLGGDYGYTF; cdr3_nt: TGCAGTGCTAGCCCACGACTTGGGGGCGACTATGGCTACACCTTC
d_call: -; cdr3_length: 12; clone_size: -; v_call: TRBV7-9; j_call: TRBJ2-4; cdr3_aa: CASSLASCGQYF; cdr3_nt: TGTGCCAGCAGCTTAGCGTCTTGCGGGCAGTACTTC
d_call: -; cdr3_length: 14; clone_size: many; v_call: TRBV5-1; j_call: TRBJ2-3; cdr3_aa: CASSFLSLQDTQYF; cdr3_nt: TGCGCCAGCAGCTTTCTGTCGCTCCAAGATACGCAGTATTTT
d_call: TRBD2; cdr3_length: 15; clone_size: -; v_call: TRBV10-3; j_call: TRBJ2-5; cdr3_aa: CAIRGLAGGAETQYF; cdr3_nt: TGTGCCATCAGGGGACTAGCGGGGGGGGCAGAGACCCAGTACTTC
d_call: TRBD2; cdr3_length: 12; clone_size: once; v_call: TRBV6-6; j_call: TRBJ2-1; cdr3_aa: CASSYSGETQFF; cdr3_nt: TGTGCCAGCAGTTATAGCGGGGAGACCCAGTTCTTC
d_call: TRBD1; cdr3_length: 15; clone_size: -; v_call: TRBV5-1; j_call: TRBJ1-5; cdr3_aa: CASRSSTTGDQPQHF; cdr3_nt: TGCGCCAGCAGGTCGAGTACGACAGGGGATCAGCCCCAGCATTTT
d_call: -; cdr3_length: 17; clone_size: few; v_call: TRBV5-1; j_call: TRBJ2-2; cdr3_aa: CASSPRGGAERTGELFF; cdr3_nt: TGCGCCAGCAGCCCCAGGGGGGGAGCCGAAAGAACCGGGGAGCTGTTTTTT
d_call: TRBD2; cdr3_length: 14; clone_size: many; v_call: TRBV12-3/TRBV12-4; j_call: TRBJ2-1; cdr3_aa: CASSSSGARNEQFF; cdr3_nt: TGTGCCAGCAGTTCTAGCGGGGCCAGGAATGAGCAGTTCTTC
d_call: TRBD1; cdr3_length: 15; clone_size: few; v_call: TRBV20-1; j_call: TRBJ1-2; cdr3_aa: CSAKDRGQANYGYTF; cdr3_nt: TGCAGTGCTAAGGACAGGGGGCAAGCTAACTATGGCTACACCTTC
d_call: TRBD1; cdr3_length: 15; clone_size: many; v_call: TRBV28; j_call: TRBJ2-7; cdr3_aa: CASSPFTGDSYEQYF; cdr3_nt: TGTGCCAGCAGTCCCTTCACAGGGGACTCCTACGAGCAGTACTTC
d_call: -; cdr3_length: 13; clone_size: -; v_call: TRBV30; j_call: TRBJ1-4; cdr3_aa: CAWSVRGNEKLFF; cdr3_nt: TGTGCCTGGAGTGTACGGGGGAATGAAAAACTGTTTTTT
d_call: TRBD2; cdr3_length: 14; clone_size: -; v_call: TRBV6-5; j_call: TRBJ2-7; cdr3_aa: CASSPPTSGRTQYF; cdr3_nt: TGTGCCAGCAGTCCACCTACTAGCGGCCGTACCCAGTACTTC
d_call: -; cdr3_length: 15; clone_size: -; v_call: TRBV14; j_call: TRBJ2-3; cdr3_aa: CASSQRLPSTDTQYF; cdr3_nt: TGTGCCAGCAGCCAACGGCTACCTAGCACAGATACGCAGTATTTT
d_call: -; cdr3_length: 13; clone_size: -; v_call: TRBV6-5; j_call: TRBJ2-2; cdr3_aa: CASKYHSTGELFF; cdr3_nt: TGTGCCAGCAAGTACCATAGCACCGGGGAGCTGTTTTTT
d_call: -; cdr3_length: 12; clone_size: many; v_call: TRBV25-1; j_call: TRBJ2-3; cdr3_aa: CAVKGDTDTQYF; cdr3_nt: TGTGCTGTAAAGGGGGACACAGATACGCAGTATTTT
d_call: TRBD2; cdr3_length: 15; clone_size: once; v_call: TRBV28; j_call: TRBJ2-2; cdr3_aa: CASIKRGGDTGELFF; cdr3_nt: TGTGCCAGCATTAAGCGGGGGGGCGACACCGGGGAGCTGTTTTTT
d_call: -; cdr3_length: 15; clone_size: -; v_call: TRBV4-1; j_call: TRBJ1-2; cdr3_aa: CASSQELGVNYGYTF; cdr3_nt: TGCGCCAGCAGCCAAGAATTGGGAGTCAACTATGGCTACACCTTC
d_call: -; cdr3_length: 12; clone_size: few; v_call: TRBV3-1; j_call: TRBJ2-1; cdr3_aa: CASSQEWGEQFF; cdr3_nt: TGTGCCAGCAGCCAAGAATGGGGTGAGCAGTTCTTC
d_call: -; cdr3_length: 13; clone_size: -; v_call: TRBV11-2; j_call: TRBJ2-1; cdr3_aa: CASSSTLRPEQFF; cdr3_nt: TGTGCCAGCAGCTCCACCCTTCGTCCAGAGCAGTTCTTC
d_call: TRBD2; cdr3_length: 16; clone_size: -; v_call: TRBV12-3/TRBV12-4; j_call: TRBJ2-1; cdr3_aa: CASSFASGSSYNEQFF; cdr3_nt: TGTGCCAGCAGTTTCGCTAGCGGAAGCTCCTACAATGAGCAGTTCTTC
d_call: -; cdr3_length: 19; clone_size: -; v_call: TRBV11-2; j_call: TRBJ2-4; cdr3_aa: CASSSKWGVGGMSKNIQYF; cdr3_nt: TGTGCCAGCAGCTCCAAATGGGGTGTGGGGGGCATGTCCAAAAACATTCAGTACTTC
d_call: -; cdr3_length: 14; clone_size: many; v_call: TRBV14; j_call: TRBJ2-7; cdr3_aa: CASSPPGTVREQYF; cdr3_nt: TGTGCCAGCAGCCCTCCCGGGACCGTGCGCGAGCAGTACTTC
d_call: TRBD2; cdr3_length: 13; clone_size: few; v_call: TRBV14; j_call: TRBJ2-1; cdr3_aa: CASSRTSGRAKFF; cdr3_nt: TGTGCCAGCAGCCGGACTAGCGGGAGGGCCAAGTTCTTC
d_call: -; cdr3_length: 16; clone_size: -; v_call: TRBV7-9; j_call: TRBJ2-2; cdr3_aa: CASSSRTALNTGELFF; cdr3_nt: TGTGCCAGCAGTTCCCGTACGGCCCTGAACACCGGGGAGCTGTTTTTT